Presented here are 13 T cell receptor beta chains from one specimen sequenced in a study of CD8+ T cells in alopecia areata. RNA extraction and reverse transcription yielded cDNA as sequencing template. The method was immunoSEQ multiplex PCR; TCRdb's version includes in-frame clones alone and lacks a portion of them. The sample consists of approximately 63,000 clones, 50% to 75% of them appearing once. The material was CD8+ T cells sorted from blood, obtained at week 0. All receptors derive from a human donor with alopecia areata.

The rearrangement joins TRBV5-6 to TRBJ2-2, with D maybe TRBD2 (6 bases). The CDR3 runs to 15 residues. V shed 6 bases and J shed 1 base, with 13 bases lying between them. Germline CDR1 reads SGHDT; CDR2 reads YYEEEE. Here the CDR3 reads CASTVGTLNTGELFF. In nucleotides, the CDR3 is TGTGCCAGCACCGTCGGGACTCTGAACACCGGGGAGCTGTTTTTT.

The chain recombines TRBV29-1 with TRBJ2-7; tentatively, D is TRBD2 (7 bases). Per germline, CDR1 SQVTM and CDR2 ANQGSEA. CDR3 length: 15 residues. V lost 4 bases and J 6 bases, leaving 22 bases between the germline ends. The CDR3 protein is CSVGKGEGLLGEQYF. The CDR3 DNA is TGCAGCGTTGGAAAGGGGGAGGGCCTTCTGGGCGAGCAGTACTTC.

The chain employs TRBV27 and TRBJ2-6; D is ambiguous. Trimming cost V 3 bases and J 0 bases, with 9 bases left between them. The CDR3 loop spans 16 amino acids. Germline V lookup: CDR1 MNHEY, CDR2 SMNVEV (reference sequence). DNA of the CDR3: TGTGCCAGCAGTTTCGACGGAAACTCTGGGGCCAACGTCCTGACTTTC. Its protein product is CASSFDGNSGANVLTF.

Notes on this clone: A junction end diverges from the germline sequence, so it may reflect a read error. The V and J genes are TRBV29-1 and TRBJ2-1, with 9 bases aligning to TRBD1. Germline-derived CDR1 and CDR2 are SQVTM and ANQGSEA. The CDR3 runs to 10 residues. DNA for the CDR3: TGCAGCGTTGACTGGACAGGGGTAATCTTC. Translation: CSVDWTGVIF.

J is TRBJ2-7 and V is TRBV27; D uncertain. CDR3 length: 14 residues. Per germline, CDR1 MNHEY and CDR2 SMNVEV (reference sequence). Trimming removed 3 bases at V and 5 bases at J, with 14 bases between. The CDR3 sequence is CASSFNGDRHEQYF. CDR3 in DNA: TGTGCCAGCAGTTTCAATGGGGATAGACACGAGCAGTACTTC.

The chain has TRBV29-1 and TRBJ2-2; 11 bases line up with TRBD1. The CDR3 contains 13 residues. The V gene end was trimmed by 6 bases and the J gene end by 3 bases; junction bases not matched to a gene: 0. CDR1 and CDR2 from the germline V gene are SQVTM and ANQGSEA. CDR3 in DNA: TGCAGCGTGGGACAGGGGGACACCGGGGAGCTGTTTTTT. This encodes CSVGQGDTGELFF.

This chain joins TRBV4-1 and TRBJ1-2; weak D call: TRBD1 (5 bases). In germline, CDR1 is MGHRA, CDR2 YSYEKL. The CDR3 contains 12 residues. V was trimmed by 3 bases and J by 7 bases, leaving 9 bases between them. Here the CDR3 DNA reads TGCGCCAGCAGCCATGGCGGGGCTGGCTACACCTTC. It yields the protein CASSHGGAGYTF.

The V gene is TRBV15, the J gene TRBJ1-3, with a tentative D call TRBD1 (5 bases). The CDR3 is 18 amino acids. V lost 0 bases, J lost 3 bases, and 18 bases lay in between. Germline CDR1 and CDR2: LNHNV and YYDKDF (reference sequence). Here the CDR3 reads CATSRDWDLGGDGNTIYF. Here the CDR3 DNA reads TGTGCCACCAGCAGAGATTGGGACCTCGGGGGGGATGGAAACACCATATATTTT. Variable domain in full (rest from reference TRBV15 and TRBJ1-3): DAMVIQNPRYQVTQFGKPVTLSCSQTLNHNVMYWYQQKSSQAPKLLFHYYDKDFNNEADTPDNFQSRRPNTSFCFLDIRSPGLGDTAMYLCATSRDWDLGGDGNTIYFGEGSWLTVV.

The sample holds a few counts of this clone. The chain employs TRBV6-6 and TRBJ2-3; 7 bases fit TRBD1. The V and J ends lost 5 bases and 1 base, in that order; junction bases with no gene match: 3. The CDR3 totals 14 residues. Germline V gives CDR1 MNHNY, CDR2 SVGAGI (reference sequence). The CDR3 reads CASSAQGGTDTQYF. The CDR3 coding sequence is TGTGCCAGCAGTGCTCAGGGGGGCACAGATACGCAGTATTTT.

The chain links TRBV27 to TRBJ1-2; D not resolved. CDR1 and CDR2 (germline): MNHEY, SMNVEV (reference sequence). V lost 4 bases, J lost 0 bases, and 12 bases lay in between. The CDR3 is 15 amino acids. CDR3 protein: CASSSVSSPNYGYTF. DNA for the CDR3: TGTGCCAGCAGTTCTGTCAGCTCCCCTAACTATGGCTACACCTTC.

The chain employs TRBV5-6 and TRBJ2-7; D tentatively fits TRBD1 or TRBD2 (6 bases each). CDR3 length equals 13 residues. V was cut by 4 bases and J by 5 bases, with 13 bases left in between. Looked up from germline, CDR1 is SGHDT and CDR2 is YYEEEE. The CDR3 DNA follows: TGTGCCAGCAGCGGGGGGCCAGGGAACGAGCAGTACTTC. It encodes CASSGGPGNEQYF.

This clone was seen more than once but under ten times. V is TRBV29-1 and J is TRBJ2-5, with D perhaps given as TRBD1 or TRBD2 (5 bases each). The V end was cut by 7 bases, the J end by 5 bases, with 20 bases between. Germline-derived CDR1 and CDR2 are SQVTM and ANQGSEA. The CDR3 is 14 residues long. Here the CDR3 reads CSALVLRDGETQYF. The CDR3 coding sequence is TGCAGCGCGCTGGTATTGAGGGACGGGGAGACCCAGTACTTC.

This chain uses TRBV27 with TRBJ1-1; 9 nucleotides agree with TRBD1. Trimming at V came to 4 bases and at J to 3 bases, leaving 6 bases not matched to a gene. The CDR3 runs 15 residues. Germline-derived CDR1 and CDR2 are MNHEY and SMNVEV (reference sequence). CDR3 nucleotides: TGTGCCAGCAGTTCGGGACAGGGCCCGGACACTGAAGCTTTCTTT. This gives the protein CASSSGQGPDTEAFF.